Described below is a single TCR beta chain sequence and its context. This clone was counted between two and nine times. Its antigen specificity is not known. No much larger clone exists at a distance of one base, and base qualities are not known. The CDR3 starts with the cysteine, ends with the phenylalanine, and has 12 residues. Only the CDR3 DNA is retained, 36 bases long and in frame from the first base. CDR1 SQVTM and CDR2 ANQGSEA were looked up in the germline V gene. A distance of 11 bases separates the germline ends of V and J, which lose 4 bases and 7 bases respectively. The data derive from a study of shared clonotypes between healthy human individuals (TCRdb year 2020). Regarding the complete study: Three men and a couple of women, aged 18 to 49 years, made up the cohort. Different laboratories and diverse techniques were used to prepare libraries and sequence TCR repertoires, to increase sequencing depth and limit assay-specific biases. Between about 0.94 and 8.9 billion PBMCs per donor were obtained by leukapheresis. Per donor, three plates each were used for CD4 naive and CD4 memory, two for CD8 naive, and one for CD8 memory. The study deeply sequenced blood TCR repertoires of roughly five healthy adults to estimate repertoire size and the extent of clonotype sharing between individuals.

The study at large found these results: Only blood was sampled, and tissue TCR repertoires likely differ from those in blood. Pairwise subsampling indicated that sequencing depth was expected to affect the degree of clonotype sharing among donors. Incomplete sequencing was indicated by rarefaction of sorted-subset datasets, despite the large sequencing depth. Compared with non-shared clonotypes, the clonotypes found in all four sorted-subset donors had higher generation probabilities. Because the study included only a small number of donors, the genetic and exposure-history diversity represented was limited. Across a handful of donors, approximately 5% of naive CD4, over 3% of naive CD8, approximately 2.5% of memory CD4, and 0.3% to 0.45% of memory CD8 clonotypes were shared. Naive subsets generally had larger estimated clonotype richness than memory subsets did.

Using the deep immunoSEQ assay, multiplex PCR amplified TCR CDR3 regions from genomic DNA. For each cell subset, the extracted genomic DNA was distributed evenly across all wells of several immunoSEQ 96-well plates, and each plate served as one replicate. For sorted subsets, about 200 ng genomic DNA, equal to 30,000 or so T cell genomes, was loaded into each replicate PCR. Purified libraries were measured with a Qubit 3.0 fluorometer, size-checked on a Bioanalyzer 2100, and measured again with the KAPA Library Quantification kit. A separate single-read 150-cycle Illumina NextSeq 550 flow cell was used to sequence each immunoSEQ 96-well plate. Concerning the study's data processing: Because only junctional sequences without quality scores were contained in the immunoSEQ output, filtering matching that applied to full-length reads could not be performed. To assign V/J genes and CDR3, sequences were annotated against IMGT germline references using PyIR, a Python wrapper for IgBLAST v1.9. Reads were filtered out if the reads had weak V/J assignments (E-value above 1e-6), no CDR3, stop codons, out-of-frame junctions, or ambiguous translated residues. V3J clonotypes were defined as sequences sharing the same inferred V gene, J gene, and CDR3 amino acid sequence. To compute the percentage overlap between repertoires, the number of shared unique clonotypes was divided by the size of the smaller repertoire. Richness of each repertoire was evaluated using RTK rarefaction, the Chao1 estimator, and Recon v2.1 estimates of unobserved clonotypes. OLGA was used to compute generation probabilities for all TCRbeta clonotypes that the gDNA method yielded from a few donors. TCRdb holds this immuneACCESS table with in-frame rearrangements only. Some clones are missing; in checked studies, unresolved V genes explain under half, and the rest has no known cause. That table supplies the V and J calls and clone size; D and trimming were determined from the DNA. The sample contains around 2,000,000 clones, just over 90% of them found a single time. The top ten constitute under 2% of the sample.

CD8 naive samples were obtained by positive selection for CCR7 among CD45RO-negative cells, yielding a CD45RA+CCR7+ population from which TemRA cells were excluded. Donors were healthy HIV-negative adults with no recently reported acute infections or vaccinations. Only Caucasian adults living in Nashville, Tennessee, USA were represented among the donors. After blood collection by leukapheresis, PBMCs were isolated using Ficoll-Histopaque density gradient centrifugation and then cryopreserved in the vapor phase of liquid nitrogen. Analytical flow cytometry was used to check the purity and quantity of every magnetically sorted T cell population. Each sorted fraction had its genomic DNA isolated and then quantified by UV absorbance on a Nanodrop 2000c.

This sequence originates from a man between 18 and 35 years old in good health. Some clones in this sample may be carry-over from other donors' samples. The sequence joins TRBV29-1 to TRBJ1-5, with no D gene named confidently. The sequenced material came from naive CD8+ T cells from PBMCs. The cell subset or site label corresponds to: CD45RA+CCR7+. This receptor has the CDR3 CSVAWVLQPQHF. The nucleotide sequence is given as TGCAGCGTTGCTTGGGTACTGCAGCCCCAGCATTTT. The variable domain in full, with residues beyond the CDR3 obtained from the reference TRBV29-1 and TRBJ1-5 genes, is SAVISQKPSRDICQRGTSLTIQCQVDSQVTMMFWYRQQPGQSLTLIATANQGSEATYESGFVIDKFPISRPNLTFSTLTVSNMSPEDSSIYLCSVAWVLQPQHFGDGTRLSIL.